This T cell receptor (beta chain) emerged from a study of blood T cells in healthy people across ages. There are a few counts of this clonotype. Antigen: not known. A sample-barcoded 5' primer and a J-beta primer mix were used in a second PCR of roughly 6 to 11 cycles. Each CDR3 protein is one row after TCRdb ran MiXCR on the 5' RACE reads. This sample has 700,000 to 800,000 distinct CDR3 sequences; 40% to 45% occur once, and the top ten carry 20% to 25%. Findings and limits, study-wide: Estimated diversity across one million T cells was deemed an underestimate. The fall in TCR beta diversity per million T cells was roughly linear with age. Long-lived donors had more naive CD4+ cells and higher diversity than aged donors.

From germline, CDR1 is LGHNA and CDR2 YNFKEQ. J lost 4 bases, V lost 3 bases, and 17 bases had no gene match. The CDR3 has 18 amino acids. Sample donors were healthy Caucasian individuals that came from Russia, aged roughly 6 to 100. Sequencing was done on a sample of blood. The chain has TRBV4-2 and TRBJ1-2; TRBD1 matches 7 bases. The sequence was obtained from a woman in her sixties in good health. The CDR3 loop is CASSQGVGRGNKAYGYTF. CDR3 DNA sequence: TGTGCCAGCAGCCAGGGCGTAGGCAGGGGGAACAAAGCCTATGGCTACACCTTC.